This passage covers 22 T cell receptor beta chains from one sample sequenced in a study of human T cells and chemical hapten exposure. TCRdb reanalysed the 5' RACE reads using MiXCR and keeps one entry per CDR3 protein. The sample records roughly 82,000 distinct CDR3 sequences, about 16% being singletons. Unfractionated whole blood yielded the extracted total RNA. These receptors originate from a female donor in good health.

The chain couples TRBV20-1 to TRBJ2-3, with D maybe TRBD2 (6 bases). Per germline, CDR1 DFQATT and CDR2 SNEGSKA (reference sequence). The V end was cut by 6 bases, the J end by 4 bases, with 20 bases between. The CDR3 extends over 15 amino acids. CDR3 DNA sequence: TGCAGTGCGGCACCTGGCGGGGATCTTTCAGATACGCAGTATTTT. This sequence encodes CSAAPGGDLSDTQYF.

V and J are TRBV28 and TRBJ1-5; tentatively, D is TRBD1 (5 bases). The V gene's germline CDR1 is MDHEN and CDR2 SYDVKM. The germline V and J ends were trimmed by 7 bases and 4 bases, with 14 bases remaining between them. The CDR3 is 14 amino acids. Here the CDR3 DNA reads TGTGCCAGCACCTTGGGGGGGAGGAATCAGCCCCAGCATTTT. This sequence encodes CASTLGGRNQPQHF.

The chain uses TRBV18 and TRBJ2-5, with 7 bases matching TRBD1. The J segment lost 2 bases and the V segment lost 4 bases, leaving 4 bases of the junction unmatched. The CDR3 runs 14 residues. Germline CDR1 KGHSH, CDR2 LQKENI. CDR3 sequence: CASSRDRVQETQYF. The CDR3 DNA reads TGTGCCAGCTCACGTGACAGGGTACAAGAGACCCAGTACTTC.

This chain uses TRBV12-3 or TRBV12-4 with TRBJ2-3; TRBD2 aligns across 7 bases. CDR3 size: 13 residues. With V trimmed by 7 bases and J by 2 bases, 3 bases remained unmatched. This CDR3 reads CASNSGFTDTQYF. The DNA of the CDR3 is TGTGCCAGCAATAGCGGGTTCACAGATACGCAGTATTTT.

This clonotype was seen many times. The chain employs TRBV12-3 or TRBV12-4 and TRBJ2-6, with no clear D. V was shortened by 5 bases and J by 0 bases, with 5 bases between the two germline ends. CDR3 length: 14 amino acids. CDR3 loop: CASSKGSGANVLTF. CDR3 nucleotides: TGTGCCAGCAGTAAGGGCTCTGGGGCCAACGTCCTGACTTTC.

This chain uses TRBV12-3 or TRBV12-4 with TRBJ1-4; tentatively, D is TRBD1 (5 bases). Trimming pared 0 bases from V and 7 bases from J, leaving 9 bases between. The CDR3 extends over 14 amino acids. For the CDR3, the DNA is TGTGCCAGCAGTTTAGCGCTGGGGGTTGAAAAACTGTTTTTT. It specifies CASSLALGVEKLFF.

The chain is built from TRBV6-6 and TRBJ1-1, with D tentatively TRBD1 (5 bases). Germline loops: CDR1 MNHNY, CDR2 SVGAGI (reference sequence). The CDR3 covers 12 residues. V was pared by 2 bases and J by 7 bases, with 8 bases between. CDR3 in amino acids: CASSYGAGEAFF. CDR3 nucleotide sequence: TGTGCCAGCAGTTACGGGGCAGGTGAAGCTTTCTTT.

Points on this clonotype: One end of the junction is discordant with germline, which a read error may explain. The V and J genes are TRBV30 and TRBJ1-1; D ambiguous. Germline V CDR1 and CDR2: GTSNPN, SVGIG (reference sequence). This CDR3 region has 11 residues. The CDR3 DNA follows: TGTGCCTGGAGGGTTAACAATGAAGCTTTCTTT. Its translation is CAWRVNNEAFF.

This clonotype appeared a few times. This chain connects TRBV29-1 to TRBJ1-1; tentative D call: TRBD1 (5 bases). There are 13 residues in the CDR3. V was trimmed by 6 bases and J by 0 bases, leaving 11 bases between them. The germline V gene encodes CDR1 SQVTM and CDR2 ANQGSEA. The CDR3 loop is CSVFRQMNTEAFF. CDR3 sequence (DNA): TGCAGCGTCTTCAGACAGATGAACACTGAAGCTTTCTTT.

The J gene is TRBJ2-2, the V gene TRBV29-1; 9 positions agree with TRBD1. This CDR3 region has 14 residues. Per germline, CDR1 SQVTM and CDR2 ANQGSEA. V was pared by 6 bases and J by 4 bases, with 6 bases of the junction left unmatched. The CDR3 spells CSVLQGAGTGELFF. CDR3 DNA sequence: TGCAGCGTCCTACAGGGGGCGGGCACCGGGGAGCTGTTTTTT.

This clonotype was seen at least ten times. This chain links TRBV29-1 with TRBJ2-5; 8 bases fit TRBD1. This CDR3 spans 14 amino acids. In germline, CDR1 is SQVTM, CDR2 ANQGSEA. J was trimmed by 6 bases and V by 5 bases; bases with no gene match: 11. CDR3 in amino acids: CSVSQGAPLKTQYF. The CDR3 bases are TGCAGCGTTTCTCAGGGGGCGCCTTTAAAGACCCAGTACTTC.

This clonotype came up a few times. The chain employs TRBV18 and TRBJ1-2; D is ambiguous. This CDR3 is built from 12 residues. V was cut by 0 bases and J by 2 bases, with 1 base left in between. Germline CDR1 KGHSH, CDR2 LQKENI. This CDR3 reads CASSPPNYGYTF. Here the CDR3 DNA reads TGTGCCAGCTCACCACCAAACTATGGCTACACCTTC.

The V call is TRBV5-1, the J call TRBJ2-4; TRBD1 agrees at 7 bases. Per germline, CDR1 SGHRS and CDR2 YFSETQ. The length of the CDR3 is 15 residues. With 0 bases clipped from V and 6 bases from J, the junction kept 6 bases outside the gene matches. The CDR3 DNA follows: TGCGCCAGCAGCTTGGCCGGGGACAGATTAAACATTCAGTACTTC. The encoded protein is CASSLAGDRLNIQYF. The variable domain in full, with the rest retrieved from reference TRBV5-1 and TRBJ2-4, is KAGVTQTPRYLIKTRGQQVTLSCSPISGHRSVSWYQQTPGQGLQFLFEYFSETQRNKGNFPGRFSGRQFSNSRSEMNVSTLELGDSALYLCASSLAGDRLNIQYFGAGTRLSVL.

The chain combines TRBV15 with TRBJ1-2, with a weak D call TRBD1 (6 bases). The CDR3 contains 17 residues. Trimming pared 1 base from V and 0 bases from J, leaving 15 bases between. CDR1 and CDR2 from the germline V gene are LNHNV and YYDKDF (reference sequence). The CDR3 loop is CATSRGTAPSTNYGYTF. The DNA for the CDR3 is TGTGCCACCAGCAGAGGGACAGCTCCATCCACTAACTATGGCTACACCTTC.

V gene TRBV20-1 combines with J gene TRBJ1-1; TRBD1 aligns across 9 bases. Germline CDR1 is DFQATT and CDR2 is SNEGSKA (reference sequence). Trimming at V came to 3 bases and at J to 4 bases, leaving 0 bases not matched to a gene. The CDR3 is made up of 12 amino acids. CDR3 in amino acids: CSARTGGTEAFF. The CDR3 DNA follows: TGCAGTGCTAGGACAGGGGGCACTGAAGCTTTCTTT.

In its sample, this clonotype was seen a few times. The rearrangement joins TRBV5-1 to TRBJ2-1, with 8 bases that match TRBD2. The ends lost 4 bases at V and 5 bases at J; junction bases unmatched: 8. The CDR3 is made up of 15 amino acids. Looked up from germline, CDR1 is SGHRS and CDR2 is YFSETQ. The CDR3, as DNA: TGCGCCAGCAGCGTTGGGAATAGCGGGGACAATGAGCAGTTCTTC. Its protein product is CASSVGNSGDNEQFF.

This clonotype was seen only a few times. The rearrangement links TRBV11-2 to TRBJ2-1, with TRBD1 as a possible D gene (5 bases). The V gene lost 0 bases and the J gene lost 8 bases, with 11 bases spanning the gap. CDR3 length: 14 amino acids. CDR1 and CDR2 (germline): SGHAT, FQNNGV. CDR3 sequence reads: CASSLDGASDEQFF. In nucleotides, the CDR3 is TGTGCCAGCAGCTTAGATGGGGCTAGTGATGAGCAGTTCTTC.

This chain joins TRBV6-1 and TRBJ2-1, with 9 bases identical to TRBD2. The CDR3 is 18 amino acids. J gave up 4 bases and V 1 base, and 11 bases lay outside the gene matches. The germline V gene has CDR1 MNHNS and CDR2 SASEGT. The CDR3 bases are TGTGCCAGCAGTGAAGGGGTCGCGGGGCTAGCGGGGTACAATGAGCAGTTCTTC. The encoded protein is CASSEGVAGLAGYNEQFF.

Many counts were recorded for this clonotype. J is TRBJ2-2 and V is TRBV6-5, with D maybe TRBD1 (5 bases). Trimming removed 0 bases at V and 2 bases at J, with 16 bases between. The CDR3 sequence is 18 residues long. Germline V CDR1 and CDR2: MNHEY, SVGAGI. The CDR3 loop reads CASSYSGRVSINTGELFF. The CDR3 coding sequence is TGTGCCAGCAGTTACTCGGGCAGGGTATCCATAAACACCGGGGAGCTGTTTTTT.

The chain employs TRBV12-3 or TRBV12-4 and TRBJ2-2; D gene unclear. V lost 3 bases, J lost 6 bases, and 11 bases lay in between. The CDR3 is 14 residues long. The CDR3 is CASSLMGIAGELFF. The CDR3 DNA is TGTGCCAGCAGTTTGATGGGGATCGCCGGGGAGCTGTTTTTT.

V is TRBV29-1 and J is TRBJ2-3, with 8 bases matching TRBD1. Germline CDR1 reads SQVTM; CDR2 reads ANQGSEA. The V gene end was trimmed by 8 bases and the J gene end by 3 bases; junction bases not matched to a gene: 7. The CDR3 is 13 amino acids. The CDR3 region has the DNA TGCAGCCACGAGGACAGGGCGACAGATACGCAGTATTTT. Encoded protein: CSHEDRATDTQYF.

The V and J genes are TRBV5-4 and TRBJ2-3; D uncertain. The V and J ends lost 3 bases and 2 bases respectively, with 10 bases between them. This CDR3 region has 14 residues. CDR1 and CDR2 from the germline V gene are SGHNT and YYREEE (reference sequence). The DNA for the CDR3 is TGTGCCAGCAGCTCGAATTACGACACAGATACGCAGTATTTT. Translating it yields CASSSNYDTDTQYF.